This TCR beta chain is from a study of neurological immune-mediated disorders. One entry per CDR3 protein, called by TCRdb with MiXCR from the 5' RACE reads. The table has under 100,000 distinct CDR3 sequences, roughly 13% seen once. Germline-derived CDR1 and CDR2 are SGHAT and FQNNGV. After removal of 2 bases from V and 6 bases from J, the junction contained 8 bases not matched to a gene. The CDR3 is 15 residues long. As to time point: longitudinal time-point 2. Input material: PBMCs. This TCR derives from a female donor with HTLV-1-associated myelopathy (HAM/TSP). The gene calls are TRBV11-2 and TRBJ2-7; the match to TRBD2 covers 9 bases. This CDR3 reads CASSLLAGASSEQYF. In DNA, the CDR3 is TGTGCCAGCAGCTTATTAGCGGGGGCTTCGAGCGAGCAGTACTTC.